This entry concerns a single T cell receptor beta chain. Each participant's cohort was designated according to participant-reported clinical history. Recovered Cohort 3 donors showed two negative PCRs, clearance, or symptom resolution. These data are taken from a study of blood T cell repertoires in COVID-19. In the study overall: The analysed material was cDNA or gDNA that came from T cells, B-cell-depleted T cells, or PBMCs.

Profiling relied on immunoSEQ multiplex PCR, and the TCRdb table lists in-frame clones only, not all of them. The sample lists around 220,000 clones; under 95% were seen once. Sequenced material: PBMCs or T cells enriched from blood (not recorded which). This TCR derives from a woman in her late teens or twenties who had recovered from COVID-19.

The CDR3 loop is CASSTTGSGGYTF. The CDR3 bases are TGTGCCAGTAGTACGACAGGGTCTGGGGGCTACACCTTC. The rearrangement links TRBV19 to TRBJ1-2; 7 bases match TRBD1. J gave up 8 bases and V 4 bases, and 7 bases lay outside the gene matches. This CDR3 spans 13 amino acids. In germline, CDR1 is LNHDA, CDR2 SQIVND (reference sequence).